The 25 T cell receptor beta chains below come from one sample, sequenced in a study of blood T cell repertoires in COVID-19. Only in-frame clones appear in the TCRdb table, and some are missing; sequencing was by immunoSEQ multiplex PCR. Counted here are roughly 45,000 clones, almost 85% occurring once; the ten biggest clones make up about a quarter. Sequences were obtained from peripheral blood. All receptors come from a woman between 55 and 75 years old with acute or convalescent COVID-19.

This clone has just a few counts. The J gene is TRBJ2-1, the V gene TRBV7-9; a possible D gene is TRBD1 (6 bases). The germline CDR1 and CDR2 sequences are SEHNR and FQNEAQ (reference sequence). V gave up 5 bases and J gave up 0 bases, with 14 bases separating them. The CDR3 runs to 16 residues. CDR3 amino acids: CASSTPQGSSYNEQFF. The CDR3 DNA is TGTGCCAGCAGCACCCCACAGGGATCCTCCTACAATGAGCAGTTCTTC.

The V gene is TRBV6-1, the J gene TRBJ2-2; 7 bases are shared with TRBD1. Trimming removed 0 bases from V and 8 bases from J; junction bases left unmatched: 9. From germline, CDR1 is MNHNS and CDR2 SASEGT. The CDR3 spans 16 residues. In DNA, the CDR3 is TGTGCCAGCAGTGAAGCGCGGGCTAGGGGGCGGGGGGAGCTGTTTTTT. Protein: CASSEARARGRGELFF.

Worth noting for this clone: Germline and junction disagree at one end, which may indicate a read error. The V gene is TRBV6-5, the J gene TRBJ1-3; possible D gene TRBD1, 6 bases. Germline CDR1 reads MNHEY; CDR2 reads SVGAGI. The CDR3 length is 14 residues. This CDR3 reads CASSPQGNGDTIYF. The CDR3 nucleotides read TGTGCCAGCAGTCCACAGGGAAATGGAGACACCATATATTTT.

CDR3 coding DNA: TGCGCCAGCAGCTTGGAAGACTCCGGAGATGGCTACACCTTC. Translation gives CASSLEDSGDGYTF. V gene TRBV5-1 combines with J gene TRBJ1-2; D unclear. The CDR3 spans 14 residues. Germline loops: CDR1 SGHRS, CDR2 YFSETQ. The V end was cut by 0 bases, the J end by 6 bases, with 12 bases between.

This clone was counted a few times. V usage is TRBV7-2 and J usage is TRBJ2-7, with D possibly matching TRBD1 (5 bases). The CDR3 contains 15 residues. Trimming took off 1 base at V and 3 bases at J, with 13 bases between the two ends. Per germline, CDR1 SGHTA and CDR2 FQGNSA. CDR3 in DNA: TGTGCCAGCAGCTTAGGGGGCGGAAAGAACTACGAGCAGTACTTC. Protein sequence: CASSLGGGKNYEQYF.

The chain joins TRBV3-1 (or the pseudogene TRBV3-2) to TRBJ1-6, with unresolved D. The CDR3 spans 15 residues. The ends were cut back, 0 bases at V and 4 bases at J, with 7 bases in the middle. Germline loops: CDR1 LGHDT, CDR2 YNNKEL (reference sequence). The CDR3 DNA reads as TGTGCCAGCAGCCAAGATGGAGTATATAATTCACCCCTCCACTTT. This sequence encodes CASSQDGVYNSPLHF.

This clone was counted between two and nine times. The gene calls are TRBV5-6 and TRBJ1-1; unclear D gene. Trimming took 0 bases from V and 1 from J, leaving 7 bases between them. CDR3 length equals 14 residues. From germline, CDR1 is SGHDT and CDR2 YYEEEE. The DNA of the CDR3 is TGTGCCAGCAGCTTGGCGTCAGGGAACACTGAAGCTTTCTTT. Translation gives CASSLASGNTEAFF.

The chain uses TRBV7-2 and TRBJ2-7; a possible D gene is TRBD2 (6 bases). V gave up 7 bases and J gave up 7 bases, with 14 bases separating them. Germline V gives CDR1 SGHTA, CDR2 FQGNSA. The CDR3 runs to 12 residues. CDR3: CASTLGGGEQYF. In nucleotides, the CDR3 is TGTGCCAGCACCTTGGGGGGAGGAGAGCAGTACTTC.

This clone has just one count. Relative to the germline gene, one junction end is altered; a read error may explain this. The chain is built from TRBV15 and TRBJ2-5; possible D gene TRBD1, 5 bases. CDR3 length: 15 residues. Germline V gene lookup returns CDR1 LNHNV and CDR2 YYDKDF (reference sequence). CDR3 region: CATSRPGQFQGTQYF. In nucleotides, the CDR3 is TGTGCCACCAGCAGACCTGGACAATTCCAAGGGACCCAGTACTTC.

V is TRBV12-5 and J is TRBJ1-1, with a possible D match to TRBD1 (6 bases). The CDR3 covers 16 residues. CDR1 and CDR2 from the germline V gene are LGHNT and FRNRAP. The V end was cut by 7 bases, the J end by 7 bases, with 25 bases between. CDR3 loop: CASAPTFPGTRDEAFF. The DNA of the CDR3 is TGTGCTAGTGCCCCGACCTTCCCCGGGACACGAGATGAAGCTTTCTTT.

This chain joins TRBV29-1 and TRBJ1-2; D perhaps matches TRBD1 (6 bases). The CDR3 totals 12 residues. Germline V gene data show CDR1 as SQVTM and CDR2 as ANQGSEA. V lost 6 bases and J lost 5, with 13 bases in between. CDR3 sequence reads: CSVMTGPYGYTF. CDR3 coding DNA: TGCAGCGTCATGACAGGTCCATATGGCTACACCTTC.

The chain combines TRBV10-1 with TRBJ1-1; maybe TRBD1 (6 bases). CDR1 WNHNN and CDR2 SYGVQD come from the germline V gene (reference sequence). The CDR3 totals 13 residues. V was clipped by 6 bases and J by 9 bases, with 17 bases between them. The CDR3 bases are TGCGCCAGCAGCGACGGGACAAATGGGAAAGCTTTCTTT. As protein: CASSDGTNGKAFF.

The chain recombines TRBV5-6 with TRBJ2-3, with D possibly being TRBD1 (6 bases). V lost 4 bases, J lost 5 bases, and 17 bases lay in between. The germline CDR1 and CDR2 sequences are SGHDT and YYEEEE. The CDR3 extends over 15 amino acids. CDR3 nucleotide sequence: TGTGCCAGCAGCCTGGACTCCAGGGGAGAAGATACGCAGTATTTT. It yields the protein CASSLDSRGEDTQYF.

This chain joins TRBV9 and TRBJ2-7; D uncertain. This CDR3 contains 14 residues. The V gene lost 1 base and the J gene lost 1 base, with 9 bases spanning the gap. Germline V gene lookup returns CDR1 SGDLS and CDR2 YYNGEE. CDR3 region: CASSVQVESYEQYF. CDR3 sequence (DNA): TGTGCCAGCAGCGTACAGGTAGAATCCTACGAGCAGTACTTC.

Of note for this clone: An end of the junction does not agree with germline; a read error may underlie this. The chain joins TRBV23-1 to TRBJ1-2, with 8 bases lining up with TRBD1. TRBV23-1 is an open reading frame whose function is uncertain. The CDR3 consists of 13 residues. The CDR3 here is CARSQVQGDAYTF. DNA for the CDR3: TGCGCCAGAAGTCAGGTACAGGGGGATGCGTACACCTTC.

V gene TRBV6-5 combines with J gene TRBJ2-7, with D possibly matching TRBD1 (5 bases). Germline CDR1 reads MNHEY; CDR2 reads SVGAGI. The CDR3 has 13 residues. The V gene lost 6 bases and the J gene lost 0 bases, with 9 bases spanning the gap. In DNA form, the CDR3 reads TGTGCCAGCAGACGACAGAGCTCCTACGAGCAGTACTTC. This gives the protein CASRRQSSYEQYF.

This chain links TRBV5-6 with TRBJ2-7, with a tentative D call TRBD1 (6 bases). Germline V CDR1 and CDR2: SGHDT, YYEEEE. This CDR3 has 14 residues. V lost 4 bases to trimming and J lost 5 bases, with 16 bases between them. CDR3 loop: CASSEPGVFHEQYF. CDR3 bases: TGTGCCAGCAGCGAACCAGGGGTATTCCACGAGCAGTACTTC. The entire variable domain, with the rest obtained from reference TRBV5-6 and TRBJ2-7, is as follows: DAGVTQSPTHLIKTRGQQVTLRCSPKSGHDTVSWYQQALGQGPQFIFQYYEEEERQRGNFPDRFSGHQFPNYSSELNVNALLLGDSALYLCASSEPGVFHEQYFGPGTRLTVT.

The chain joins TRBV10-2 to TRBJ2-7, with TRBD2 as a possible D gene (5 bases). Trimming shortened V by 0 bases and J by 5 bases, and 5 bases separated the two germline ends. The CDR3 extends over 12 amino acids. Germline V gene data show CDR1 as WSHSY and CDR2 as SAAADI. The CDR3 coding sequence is TGCGCCAGCAGTGAGTCCGGGGACGAGCAGTACTTC. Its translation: CASSESGDEQYF.

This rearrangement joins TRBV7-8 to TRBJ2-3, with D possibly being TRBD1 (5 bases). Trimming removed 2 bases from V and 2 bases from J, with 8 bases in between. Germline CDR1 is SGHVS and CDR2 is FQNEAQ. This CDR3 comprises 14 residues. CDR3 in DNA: TGTGCCAGCAGCTTAAGACAGATCACAGATACGCAGTATTTT. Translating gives CASSLRQITDTQYF.

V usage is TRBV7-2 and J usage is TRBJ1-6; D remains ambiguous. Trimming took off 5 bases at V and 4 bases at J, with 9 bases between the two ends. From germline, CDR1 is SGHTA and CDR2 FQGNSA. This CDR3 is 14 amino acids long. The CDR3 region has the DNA TGTGCCAGCAGCCCGCAGATTTATAATTCACCCCTCCACTTT. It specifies CASSPQIYNSPLHF.

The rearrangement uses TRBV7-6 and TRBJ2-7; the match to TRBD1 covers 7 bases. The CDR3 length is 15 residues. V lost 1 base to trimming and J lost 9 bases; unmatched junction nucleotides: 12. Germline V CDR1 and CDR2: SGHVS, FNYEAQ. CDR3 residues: CASSLGPDRSLRQYF. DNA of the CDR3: TGTGCCAGCAGCTTAGGTCCGGACAGGTCACTTCGGCAGTACTTC.

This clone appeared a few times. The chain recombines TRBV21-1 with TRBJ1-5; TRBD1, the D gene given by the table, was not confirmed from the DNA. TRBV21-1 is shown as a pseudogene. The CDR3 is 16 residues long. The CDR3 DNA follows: TGTGCCAGCAGCATCCTCCGGGACAGGGATTCCCAGCCCCAGCATTTT. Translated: CASSILRDRDSQPQHF.

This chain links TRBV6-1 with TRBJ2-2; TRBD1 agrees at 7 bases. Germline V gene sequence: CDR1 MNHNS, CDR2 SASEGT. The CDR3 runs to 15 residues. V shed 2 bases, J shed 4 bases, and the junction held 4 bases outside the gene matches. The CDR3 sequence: CASSEQDRSTGELFF. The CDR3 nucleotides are TGTGCCAGCAGTGAACAGGACAGGAGCACCGGGGAGCTGTTTTTT.

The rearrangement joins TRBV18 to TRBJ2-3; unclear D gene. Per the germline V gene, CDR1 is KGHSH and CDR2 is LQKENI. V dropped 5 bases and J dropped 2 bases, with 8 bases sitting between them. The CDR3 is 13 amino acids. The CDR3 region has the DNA TGTGCCAGCTCAGAGAGGTCCACAGATACGCAGTATTTT. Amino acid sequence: CASSERSTDTQYF.

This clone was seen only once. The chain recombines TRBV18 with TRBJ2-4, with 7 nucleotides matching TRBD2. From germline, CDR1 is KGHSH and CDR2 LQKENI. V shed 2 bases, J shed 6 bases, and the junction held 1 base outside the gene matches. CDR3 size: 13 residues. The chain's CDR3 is CASSPGGGNIQYF. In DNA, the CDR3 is TGTGCCAGCTCACCAGGGGGGGGAAACATTCAGTACTTC.